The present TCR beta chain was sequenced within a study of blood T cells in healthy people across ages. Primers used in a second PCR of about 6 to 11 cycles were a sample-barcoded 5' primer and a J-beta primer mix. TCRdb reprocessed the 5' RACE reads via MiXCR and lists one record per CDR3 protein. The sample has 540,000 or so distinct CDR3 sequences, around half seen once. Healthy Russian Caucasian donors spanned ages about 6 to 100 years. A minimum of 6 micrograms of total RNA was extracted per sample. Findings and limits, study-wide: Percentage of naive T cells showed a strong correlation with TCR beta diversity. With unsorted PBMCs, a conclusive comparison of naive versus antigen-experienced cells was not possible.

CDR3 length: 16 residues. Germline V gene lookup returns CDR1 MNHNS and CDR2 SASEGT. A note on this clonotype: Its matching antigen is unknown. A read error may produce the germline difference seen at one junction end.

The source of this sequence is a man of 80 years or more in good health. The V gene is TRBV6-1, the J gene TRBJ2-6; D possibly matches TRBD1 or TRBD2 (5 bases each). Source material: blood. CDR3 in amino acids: CASSGGGLRGADVLTF. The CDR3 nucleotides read TGTGCCAGCAGTGGTGGCGGACTTAGAGGGGCCGACGTCCTGACTTTC.